Sequencing of this T cell receptor (beta chain) was carried out in a study of beta chain features in type 1 diabetes. This clone was observed many times. The antigen is not known. Of the isolated RNA, all was reverse transcribed, and so the sequenced material was expressed TCRB transcripts. Assay used: immunoSEQ multiplex PCR; TCRdb lists only in-frame clones, some missing. The sample shows almost 350,000 clones, approximately 8% of them seen only once. V was trimmed by 2 bases and J by 10 bases, leaving 6 bases between them. The germline V gene encodes CDR1 KGHSH and CDR2 LQKENI. The CDR3 sequence is 11 residues long. Whole-study results and caveats: Within the patient group, naive, central memory and Treg TCRB repertoires appeared more similar to each other than within healthy donors. When Type 1 diabetes patients were examined, their TCRB CDR3s proved moderately but significantly shorter in all four CD4+ subsets.

The chain combines TRBV18 with TRBJ2-1; TRBD2 is a possible D gene (5 bases). This TCR derives from a woman younger than 35 in good health. Source material: central memory CD4+ T cells from blood. For the CDR3, the DNA is TGTGCCAGCTCACCAGAGCGGGAGCAGTTCTTC. Protein sequence: CASSPEREQFF.